Sequencing of this T cell receptor (beta chain) was carried out in a study of shared clonotypes between healthy human individuals. Generated by immunoSEQ multiplex PCR, the TCRdb table keeps only in-frame clones and is missing some. The table includes about 470,000 clones, more than 75% detected once. Per germline, CDR1 SNHLY and CDR2 FYNNEI. The V gene end was trimmed by 8 bases and the J gene end by 1 base; junction bases not matched to a gene: 8. The CDR3 is 17 amino acids. This receptor was obtained from a woman aged 40 to 50 in good health. Some clones in this sample may be carry-over from other donors' samples. The sequencing input was PBMCs. V and J are TRBV2 and TRBJ2-6, with 10 bases matching TRBD1. The CDR3 here is CASARRDRGSGANVLTF. The CDR3 region has the DNA TGTGCCAGCGCCCGACGGGACAGGGGATCTGGGGCCAACGTCCTGACTTTC. Combining the CDR3 with reference TRBV2 and TRBJ2-6 gives the whole variable domain EPEVTQTPSHQVTQMGQEVILRCVPISNHLYFYWYRQILGQKVEFLVSFYNNEISEKSEIFDDQFSVERPDGSNFTLKIRSTKLEDSAMYFCASARRDRGSGANVLTFGAGSRLTVL.